This entry concerns a single T cell receptor (beta chain). What it recognizes is unknown. Other DNA sequences from this sample encode an identical CDR3 as well. Trimming removed 1 base at V and 3 bases at J, with 9 bases between. Germline lookup yields CDR1 LGHNA and CDR2 YNFKEQ. The CDR3 loop spans 14 amino acids. These data come from a study of shared clonotypes between healthy human individuals. Study findings and constraints: Generally, estimated richness proved larger in naive subsets than it did in memory subsets. It was the few donors that limited the genetic and exposure-history diversity represented.

TCRdb's table, derived via immunoSEQ multiplex PCR, lists solely in-frame clones and lacks some. The data show some 1 million clones, with under 80% seen just once and 1.4% held by the top ten. The V and J genes are TRBV4-2 and TRBJ2-5, with D possibly TRBD2 on 6 matching bases. Sequencing was done on a sample of memory CD4+ T cells sorted from blood. Subset indicated: CD45RA-negative fraction. This TCR was sampled from a man aged 18 to 30 in good health. CDR3 region: CASSQGGGEETQYF. CDR3 coding DNA: TGTGCCAGCAGCCAAGGTGGCGGGGAAGAGACCCAGTACTTC.